The 3 T cell receptor beta chains below come from one sample, sequenced in a study of a mutant IDH1 vaccine in newly diagnosed glioma (dated by TCRdb to the early 2020s). The library was generated by the immunoSEQ multiplex PCR assay. The table was pulled from immuneACCESS by TCRdb, which kept in-frame rearrangements only. Such tables lose some clones; where checked, under half of the loss comes from unresolved V genes, and the rest has no known cause. The sample table contains tens of thousands of clones; only one count was recorded for roughly four fifths of them. The ten most abundant clones make up about 30% of the sample. The sample's time point label, in plain terms: week 47, end of study. Each vaccine dose was 300 ug of a 20-mer mutant IDH1 peptide in Montanide, given subcutaneously with topical imiquimod. These receptors lack a known antigen. Sequencing was performed on PBMCs, taken from a glioma patient whose treatment included an IDH1 peptide vaccine. These receptor sequences come from a man aged 30-40 years with glioma.

This clone appeared once. The chain uses TRBV28 and TRBJ2-7; a possible D gene is TRBD1 (5 bases). V lost 7 bases, J lost 2 bases, and 12 bases lay in between. Germline values: CDR1 MDHEN, CDR2 SYDVKM. The length of the CDR3 is 13 residues. The CDR3 nucleotides are TGTGCCAGCACAGGGCAGGTGGCCTACGAGCAGTACTTC. It yields the protein CASTGQVAYEQYF.

This sequence joins TRBV5-1 and TRBJ2-2; D may be TRBD1 (6 bases). This CDR3 is 16 amino acids long. CDR1 and CDR2 (germline): SGHRS, YFSETQ. Deletions cut 7 bases from V and 1 base from J, with 17 bases between. The CDR3 DNA reads TGCGCCAGCGGGGATTCCGGGACATTGAACACCGGGGAGCTGTTTTTT. Protein sequence: CASGDSGTLNTGELFF.

The V gene is TRBV5-8, the J gene TRBJ2-7, with TRBD2 as a possible D gene (6 bases). Trimming pared 7 bases from V and 2 bases from J, leaving 16 bases between. This CDR3 region has 14 residues. CDR1 SGHTS and CDR2 YDEGEE come from the germline V gene. CDR3 loop: CASGTGGTTYEQYF. CDR3 nucleotides: TGTGCCAGCGGTACCGGGGGAACTACCTACGAGCAGTACTTC.